Detailed here is one TCR beta chain. The antigen remains unidentified. 60 Vbeta and 13 Jbeta primers were used in PCR. Produced via immunoSEQ multiplex PCR; TCRdb's table is partial and in-frame only. This sample has 200,000 to 250,000 clones, with over 65% found just once. CDR3 length: 17 amino acids. V was clipped by 4 bases and J by 7 bases; unmatched bases: 10. CDR1 PRHDT and CDR2 FYEKMQ come from the germline V gene (reference sequence). This entry belongs to a study of cytomegalovirus exposure and HLA in healthy donors. Study-level results: When a later analysis was performed, an Asian-associated ancestry cluster reportedly had fewer N-insertions than the approximately 680-donor mean. Indistinguishability led to the exclusion of some V segments, TRBV6-2 and TRBV6-3 included.

This chain joins TRBV13 and TRBJ2-1, with 13 nucleotides matching TRBD2. The receptor was isolated from a man aged 35 to 55 in good health and CMV-seronegative. The sequencing sample was made of PBMCs. The CDR3 loop is CASSSRRGLAGMNEQFF. CDR3 DNA sequence: TGTGCCAGCAGCTCGAGGAGGGGACTAGCGGGAATGAATGAGCAGTTCTTC. The full variable domain, its missing parts supplied by reference TRBV13 and TRBJ2-1, is AAGVIQSPRHLIKEKRETATLKCYPIPRHDTVYWYQQGPGQDPQFLISFYEKMQSDKGSIPDRFSAQQFSDYHSELNMSSLELGDSALYFCASSSRRGLAGMNEQFFGPGTRLTVL.